A single sample gave rise to the 4 T cell receptor beta chains below, sequenced in a study of T cells in narcolepsy. Here immunoSEQ multiplex PCR was the method, and the copy in TCRdb shows in-frame clones only, minus some. The profile shows 20,000 to 30,000 clones, over 65% of them singletons. The sequenced sample was memory (CD45RA-) CD4+ T cells from blood. The receptors originated from a human donor in good health.

The chain joins TRBV4-1 to TRBJ1-6; no definite D call. The ends were cut back, 0 bases at V and 5 bases at J, with 11 bases in the middle. This CDR3 contains 16 residues. In germline, CDR1 is MGHRA, CDR2 YSYEKL. The CDR3 region is CASSQDLAFDNSPLHF. The DNA of the CDR3 is TGCGCCAGCAGCCAAGATCTGGCATTCGATAATTCACCCCTCCACTTT.

This rearrangement joins TRBV21-1 to TRBJ2-3; TRBD2 is the table's D call and was not checked against the DNA. TRBV21-1 is assigned pseudogene status. This CDR3 is 14 amino acids long. CDR3 sequence: CASGLAQPTDTQYF. The CDR3 DNA sequence: TGTGCCAGCGGGTTAGCGCAACCCACAGATACGCAGTATTTT.

This chain joins TRBV4-1 and TRBJ1-4; 12 bases align to TRBD1. Germline assignment: CDR1 MGHRA and CDR2 YSYEKL. The length of the CDR3 is 17 residues. The V and J ends lost 5 bases and 7 bases, in that order; junction bases with no gene match: 11. The CDR3 sequence: CASSYTWDRGLREKLFF. The DNA of the CDR3 is TGCGCCAGCAGCTATACATGGGACAGGGGGCTACGTGAAAAACTGTTTTTT.

The chain joins TRBV10-3 to TRBJ2-3; D might be TRBD1 or TRBD2, each matching 5 bases. Trimming cost V 0 bases and J 6 bases, with 13 bases left between them. The CDR3 length is 15 residues. CDR1 and CDR2 (germline): ENHRY, SYGVKD. The CDR3 loop is CAISESIREGDTQYF. The CDR3 DNA reads TGTGCCATCAGTGAGTCGATCCGTGAGGGGGATACGCAGTATTTT.